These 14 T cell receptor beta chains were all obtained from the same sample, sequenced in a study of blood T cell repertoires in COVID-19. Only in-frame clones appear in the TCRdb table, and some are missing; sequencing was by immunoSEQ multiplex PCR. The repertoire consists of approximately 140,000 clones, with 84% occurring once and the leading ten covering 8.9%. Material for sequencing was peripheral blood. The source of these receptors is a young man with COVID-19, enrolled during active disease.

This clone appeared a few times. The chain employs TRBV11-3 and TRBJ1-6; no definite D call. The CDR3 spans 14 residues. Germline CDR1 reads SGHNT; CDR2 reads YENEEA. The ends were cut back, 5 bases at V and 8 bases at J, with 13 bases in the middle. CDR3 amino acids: CASSRSYGDSPLHF. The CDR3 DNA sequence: TGTGCCAGCAGCCGCTCATACGGGGATTCACCCCTCCACTTT. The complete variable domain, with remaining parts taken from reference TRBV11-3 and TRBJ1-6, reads EAGVVQSPRYKIIEKKQPVAFWCNPISGHNTLYWYLQNLGQGPELLIRYENEEAVDDSQLPKDRFSAERLKGVDSTLKIQPAELGDSAVYLCASSRSYGDSPLHFGNGTRLTVT.

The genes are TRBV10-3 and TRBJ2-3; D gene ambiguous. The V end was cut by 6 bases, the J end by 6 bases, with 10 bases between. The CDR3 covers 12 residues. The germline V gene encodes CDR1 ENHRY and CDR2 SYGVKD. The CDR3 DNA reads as TGTGCCATCAGCGACGACTGGGATACGCAGTATTTT. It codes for CAISDDWDTQYF.

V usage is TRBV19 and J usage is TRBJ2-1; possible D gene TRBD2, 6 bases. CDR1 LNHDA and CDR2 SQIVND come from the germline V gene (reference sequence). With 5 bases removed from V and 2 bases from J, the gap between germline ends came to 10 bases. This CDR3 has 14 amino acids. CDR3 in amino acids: CASSLEGAYNEQFF. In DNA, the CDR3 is TGTGCCAGTAGTTTGGAGGGCGCCTACAATGAGCAGTTCTTC.

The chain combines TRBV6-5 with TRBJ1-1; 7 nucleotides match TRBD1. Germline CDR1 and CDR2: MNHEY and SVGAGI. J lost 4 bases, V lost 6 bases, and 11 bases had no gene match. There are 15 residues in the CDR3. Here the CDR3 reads CASSQKDRKGTEAFF. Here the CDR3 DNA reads TGTGCCAGCAGCCAGAAGGACAGGAAGGGCACTGAAGCTTTCTTT.

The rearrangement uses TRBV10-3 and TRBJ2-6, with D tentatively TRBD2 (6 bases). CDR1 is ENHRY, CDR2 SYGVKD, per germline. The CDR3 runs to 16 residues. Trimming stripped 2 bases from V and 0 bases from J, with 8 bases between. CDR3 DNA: TGTGCCATCAGTGAGAGCGGGTTCTCTGGGGCCAACGTCCTGACTTTC. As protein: CAISESGFSGANVLTF.

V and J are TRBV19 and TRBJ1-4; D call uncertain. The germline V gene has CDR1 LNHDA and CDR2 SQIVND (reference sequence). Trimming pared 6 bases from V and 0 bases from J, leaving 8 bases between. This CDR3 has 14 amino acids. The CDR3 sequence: CASRRGTTNEKLFF. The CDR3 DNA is TGTGCCAGTAGAAGAGGAACAACTAATGAAAAACTGTTTTTT.

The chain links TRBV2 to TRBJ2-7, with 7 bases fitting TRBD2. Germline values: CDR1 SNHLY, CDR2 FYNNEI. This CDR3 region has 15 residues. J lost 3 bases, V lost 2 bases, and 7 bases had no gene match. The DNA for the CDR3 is TGTGCCAGCAGTGAATGGGCGGGAGAGGGCTACGAGCAGTACTTC. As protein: CASSEWAGEGYEQYF.

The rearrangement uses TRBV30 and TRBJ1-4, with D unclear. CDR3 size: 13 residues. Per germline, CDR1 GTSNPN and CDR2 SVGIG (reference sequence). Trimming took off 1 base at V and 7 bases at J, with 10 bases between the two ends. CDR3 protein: CAWSAEGGEKLFF. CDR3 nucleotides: TGTGCCTGGAGTGCTGAGGGTGGTGAAAAACTGTTTTTT.

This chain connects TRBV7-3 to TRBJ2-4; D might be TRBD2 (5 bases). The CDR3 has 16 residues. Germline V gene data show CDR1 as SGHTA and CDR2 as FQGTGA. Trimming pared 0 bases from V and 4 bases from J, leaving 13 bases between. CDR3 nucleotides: TGTGCCAGCAGCTTAACCTCTCTGGAGGAGAAAAACATTCAGTACTTC. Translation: CASSLTSLEEKNIQYF. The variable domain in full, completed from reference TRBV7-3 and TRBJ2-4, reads GAGVSQTPSNKVTEKGKYVELRCDPISGHTALYWYRQSLGQGPEFLIYFQGTGAADDSGLPNDRFFAVRPEGSVSTLKIQRTERGDSAVYLCASSLTSLEEKNIQYFGAGTRLSVL.

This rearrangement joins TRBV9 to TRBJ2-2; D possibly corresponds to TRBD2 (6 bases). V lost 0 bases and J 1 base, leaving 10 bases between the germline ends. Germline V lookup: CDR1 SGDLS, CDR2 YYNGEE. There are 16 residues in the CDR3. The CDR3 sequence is CASSVAWGGNTGELFF. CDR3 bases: TGTGCCAGCAGCGTAGCTTGGGGAGGGAACACCGGGGAGCTGTTTTTT.

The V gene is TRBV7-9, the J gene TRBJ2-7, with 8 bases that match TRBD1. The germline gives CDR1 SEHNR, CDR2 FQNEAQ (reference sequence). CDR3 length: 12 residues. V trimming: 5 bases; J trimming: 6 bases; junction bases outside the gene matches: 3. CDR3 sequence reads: CASSPDRAEQYF. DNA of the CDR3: TGTGCCAGCAGCCCGGACAGGGCCGAGCAGTACTTC.

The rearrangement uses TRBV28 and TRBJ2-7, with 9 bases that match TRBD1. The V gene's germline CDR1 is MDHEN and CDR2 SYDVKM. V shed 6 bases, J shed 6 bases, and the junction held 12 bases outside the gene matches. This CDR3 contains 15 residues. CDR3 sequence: CASSPGTGIPPEQYF. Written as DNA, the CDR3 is TGTGCCAGCAGCCCCGGGACAGGGATTCCTCCCGAGCAGTACTTC.

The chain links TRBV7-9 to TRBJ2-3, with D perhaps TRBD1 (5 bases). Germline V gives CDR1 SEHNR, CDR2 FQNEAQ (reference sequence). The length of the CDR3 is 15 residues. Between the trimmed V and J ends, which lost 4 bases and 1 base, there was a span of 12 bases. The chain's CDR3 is CASSSKGSGTDTQYF. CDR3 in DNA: TGTGCCAGCAGCTCAAAGGGGTCCGGCACAGATACGCAGTATTTT.

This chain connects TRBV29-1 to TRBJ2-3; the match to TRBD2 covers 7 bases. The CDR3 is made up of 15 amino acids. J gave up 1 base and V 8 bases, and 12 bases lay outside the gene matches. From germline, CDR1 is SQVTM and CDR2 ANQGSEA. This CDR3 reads CSPQVRERGTDTQYF. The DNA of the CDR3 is TGCAGCCCCCAAGTGCGGGAGCGCGGCACAGATACGCAGTATTTT.